This T cell receptor beta chain was captured in a study of blood T cell repertoires in COVID-19. On the study more broadly: Researchers got acute and convalescent COVID-19 samples from the United States, Italy and Spain. PBMCs, B-cell-depleted T cells, or T cells provided the cDNA or gDNA that made up the material.

Study processing details: Amplification from reference gene primers served as the basis for estimated nucleated cell counts. Profiling relied on immunoSEQ multiplex PCR, and the TCRdb table lists in-frame clones only, not all of them. V, J and clone size derive from that table, while D and trimming were established from the DNA sequence. The table lists over 60,000 clones, about 80% of them singletons. With 7 bases clipped from V and 8 bases from J, the junction kept 13 bases outside the gene matches. The germline V gene encodes CDR1 SEHNR and CDR2 FQNEAQ (reference sequence). The CDR3 length is 14 residues.

Sequencing was carried out using peripheral blood. The TCR comes from a woman at least 80 years old with acute or convalescent COVID-19. This chain joins TRBV7-9 and TRBJ1-2, with 7 nucleotides matching TRBD1. CDR3 amino acids: CASTSGYRGKGYTF. The DNA of the CDR3 is TGTGCCAGCACCTCCGGCTACAGGGGTAAAGGCTACACCTTC. The full variable domain, rest sourced from reference TRBV7-9 and TRBJ1-2, is DTGVSQNPRHKITKRGQNVTFRCDPISEHNRLYWYRQTLGQGPEFLTYFQNEAQLEKSRLLSDRFSAERPKGSFSTLEIQRTEQGDSAMYLCASTSGYRGKGYTFGSGTRLTVV.